These 12 T cell receptor beta chains came from one sample sequenced in a study of shared clonotypes between healthy human individuals. Clones were sequenced by immunoSEQ multiplex PCR, and TCRdb holds only the in-frame ones, with some missing. The data show 2 million to 2.5 million clones, 85% to 95% seen once. Sequenced: naive CD4+ T cells from PBMCs. Subset meaning: CD45RA+ positively selected. Receptors were obtained from a young man in good health. Some clones in this sample may be carry-over from other donors' samples.

V is TRBV6-5 and J is TRBJ1-2; D gene ambiguous. CDR1 is MNHEY and CDR2 is SVGAGI in the germline V gene. The V gene lost 4 bases and the J gene lost 4 bases, with 16 bases spanning the gap. The CDR3 sequence is 15 residues long. The CDR3 sequence is CASSSYVGPSYGYTF. The CDR3 DNA reads TGTGCCAGCAGTTCCTATGTTGGACCCTCCTATGGCTACACCTTC.

The chain joins TRBV7-9 to TRBJ1-1; D gene ambiguous. Between the trimmed V and J ends, which lost 3 bases and 6 bases, there was a span of 8 bases. The CDR3 contains 12 residues. CDR1 is SEHNR and CDR2 is FQNEAQ in the germline V gene (reference sequence). CDR3 DNA sequence: TGTGCCAGCAGCTTTGGAGAATCTGAAGCTTTCTTT. It codes for CASSFGESEAFF.

This chain connects TRBV29-1 to TRBJ2-1; D is uncertain. The germline gives CDR1 SQVTM, CDR2 ANQGSEA. The ends were cut back, 4 bases at V and 6 bases at J, with 10 bases in the middle. The CDR3 is made up of 12 amino acids. Here the CDR3 reads CSVVLQSNEQFF. CDR3 sequence (DNA): TGCAGCGTTGTATTACAGTCCAATGAGCAGTTCTTC.

The chain links TRBV7-3 to TRBJ2-1, with D maybe TRBD2 (7 bases). V was shortened by 0 bases and J by 4 bases, with 19 bases between the two germline ends. This CDR3 is 18 amino acids long. In germline, CDR1 is SGHTA, CDR2 FQGTGA. The CDR3, as DNA: TGTGCCAGCAGCTTAACTTCGCTAGCGGACAGATATTACAATGAGCAGTTCTTC. Protein: CASSLTSLADRYYNEQFF.

The chain combines TRBV5-4 with TRBJ2-7, with 11 bases identical to TRBD1. With V trimmed by 3 bases and J by 6 bases, 5 bases remained unmatched. The CDR3 runs 14 residues. Per the germline V gene, CDR1 is SGHNT and CDR2 is YYREEE (reference sequence). The CDR3 nucleotides read TGTGCCAGCAGCTCGGACAGGGGGCTGGTCGAGCAGTACTTC. As protein: CASSSDRGLVEQYF.

The chain employs TRBV9 and TRBJ2-3; 14 nucleotides align to TRBD2. CDR1 SGDLS and CDR2 YYNGEE come from the germline V gene. With V trimmed by 0 bases and J by 6 bases, 9 bases remained unmatched. This CDR3 is 18 amino acids long. CDR3 coding DNA: TGTGCCAGCAGCGTAGACTCGAGTGGGACTAGCGGGAGTGATACGCAGTATTTT. It specifies CASSVDSSGTSGSDTQYF.

The chain combines TRBV27 with TRBJ2-3; TRBD1 matches at 8 bases. V lost 5 bases to trimming and J lost 4 bases; unmatched junction nucleotides: 8. CDR3 size: 15 residues. Per the germline V gene, CDR1 is MNHEY and CDR2 is SMNVEV (reference sequence). CDR3 protein: CASSPKDRVSDTQYF. The CDR3 DNA is TGTGCCAGCAGTCCCAAGGACAGGGTATCAGATACGCAGTATTTT.

In nucleotides, the CDR3 is TGTGCCAGCAGCCCCTTTAGGGCCCGTTCAGGGAGTGAGCAGTTCTTC. It encodes CASSPFRARSGSEQFF. V is TRBV7-3 and J is TRBJ2-1; D assignment may be TRBD1 or TRBD2 (5 bases each). Germline V gene data show CDR1 as SGHTA and CDR2 as FQGTGA. With 5 bases removed from V and 9 bases from J, the gap between germline ends came to 23 bases. The CDR3 consists of 16 residues.

This clone was counted a single time. V and J are TRBV5-6 and TRBJ2-3; 10 nucleotides agree with TRBD1. The CDR3 has 17 residues. V was pared by 2 bases and J by 6 bases, with 12 bases of the junction left unmatched. CDR1 SGHDT and CDR2 YYEEEE come from the germline V gene. The CDR3 sequence is CASSFAGTGVFGDTQYF. In DNA, the CDR3 is TGTGCCAGCAGCTTTGCCGGGACAGGGGTGTTTGGGGATACGCAGTATTTT.

The chain links TRBV27 to TRBJ2-7, with a possible D match to TRBD2 (5 bases). Trimming shortened V by 8 bases and J by 3 bases, and 20 bases separated the two germline ends. The CDR3 extends over 15 amino acids. Germline V gene lookup returns CDR1 MNHEY and CDR2 SMNVEV (reference sequence). CDR3 coding DNA: TGTGCCAGCTCCTTCAAGGGCCGAGCGGACTACGAGCAGTACTTC. This encodes CASSFKGRADYEQYF.

The chain is built from TRBV7-9 and TRBJ2-5; TRBD1 aligns across 9 bases. This CDR3 has 14 amino acids. V shed 11 bases and J 0 bases; nucleotides not matched to a gene: 7. Germline values: CDR1 SEHNR, CDR2 FQNEAQ (reference sequence). CDR3 in amino acids: CAGGRDRDQETQYF. The CDR3 DNA is TGTGCCGGGGGGCGGGACAGGGACCAAGAGACCCAGTACTTC.

The chain is built from TRBV4-2 and TRBJ2-7, with TRBD2 matching over 8 bases. Germline values: CDR1 LGHNA, CDR2 YNFKEQ. Trimming removed 4 bases from V and 2 bases from J; junction bases left unmatched: 4. CDR3 length: 14 amino acids. In DNA, the CDR3 is TGTGCCAGCAGCCCTACTAGCGGACCCTACGAGCAGTACTTC. Protein: CASSPTSGPYEQYF.